This entry features one T cell receptor (beta chain) sequence. Its target is not known. These data are taken from a study of T-cell memory formation after mild COVID-19. General study findings and limits: From day 15 to 85, contracting clones were balanced between CD4 and CD8, whereas later expanders leaned toward CD4+. A subset of responding clones appeared in pre-infection memory, suggesting cross-reactive memory joined. The CD4+ clones that contracted clustered mainly within CM and EM, and the CD8+ clones concentrated in EMRA.

5'RACE, which relied on constant-segment primers, yielded TCR alpha and TCR beta cDNA libraries carrying sample barcodes and UMIs. One entry per CDR3 protein, called by TCRdb with MiXCR from the 5' RACE reads. Here the sample spans 300,000 to 350,000 distinct CDR3 sequences, 10% to 15% being singletons. The CDR3 sequence is 16 residues long. Germline CDR1 ENHRY, CDR2 SYGVKD. V was clipped by 3 bases and J by 2 bases, with 17 bases between them. This sequence was found in a man in his late teens or twenties who had mild COVID-19 (a few samples of this study predate the infection). Cell type and time point are not known. Sequencing was performed on PBMCs or a T cell subset sorted from them (not recorded which). This chain links TRBV10-3 with TRBJ2-7; D is possibly TRBD1 or TRBD2 (6 bases each). CDR3 protein: CAISDEGGQSTYEQYF. For the CDR3, the DNA is TGTGCCATCAGTGACGAGGGGGGTCAGTCCACCTACGAGCAGTACTTC.